This passage covers 9 T cell receptor beta chains from one sample sequenced in a study of T cell responses to AZD1222 COVID-19 vaccine (dated by TCRdb to 2020 to 2023). Read against the paper, the sample's time point label means: baseline before first vaccination. The receptor library was made with the immunoSEQ multiplex PCR assay. TCRdb carries this immuneACCESS record with in-frame sequences only. Its versions omit some clonotypes, under half of them owing to an unresolved V gene in the studies checked, with the rest unexplained. This sample comprises about 120,000 clones, roughly 91% of them detected only once. The ten most abundant clones make up around a quarter of the sample. The input for sequencing was peripheral blood, taken on day 0 of AZD1222 vaccination. The origin of the receptors is an adult in good health.

The rearrangement links TRBV11-2 to TRBJ2-2; 8 nucleotides match TRBD2. The CDR3 loop spans 16 amino acids. With 3 bases clipped from V and 5 bases from J, the junction kept 8 bases outside the gene matches. The germline gives CDR1 SGHAT, CDR2 FQNNGV. This chain's CDR3 is CASSFEWVAGTGELFF. In nucleotides, the CDR3 is TGTGCCAGCAGCTTTGAGTGGGTAGCGGGAACCGGGGAGCTGTTTTTT.

This chain uses TRBV6-2 or TRBV6-3 with TRBJ2-2; D gene uncertain. V dropped 6 bases and J dropped 1 base, with 9 bases sitting between them. This CDR3 has 14 amino acids. Germline values: CDR1 MNHEY, CDR2 SVGEGT. CDR3 sequence reads: CASSNFRNTGELFF. In DNA form, the CDR3 reads TGTGCCAGCAGCAATTTTAGGAACACCGGGGAGCTGTTTTTT.

This chain connects TRBV5-4 to TRBJ1-1, with D hard to call. This CDR3 is 15 amino acids long. Germline values: CDR1 SGHNT, CDR2 YYREEE (reference sequence). The V end was cut by 0 bases, the J end by 2 bases, with 11 bases between. In DNA, the CDR3 is TGTGCCAGCAGCTTGGCCCCGACAACAAACACTGAAGCTTTCTTT. This sequence encodes CASSLAPTTNTEAFF.

The chain uses TRBV7-6 and TRBJ2-2, with 8 bases lining up with TRBD2. The CDR3 is 15 residues long. V lost 5 bases to trimming and J lost 5 bases; unmatched junction nucleotides: 7. Germline V gene data show CDR1 as SGHVS and CDR2 as FNYEAQ. The chain's CDR3 is CASSPGGAYTGELFF. The CDR3 region has the DNA TGTGCCAGCAGCCCCGGGGGGGCGTATACCGGGGAGCTGTTTTTT. Full variable domain (outside the CDR3, taken from reference TRBV7-6 and TRBJ2-2): GAGVSQSPRYKVTKRGQDVALRCDPISGHVSLYWYRQALGQGPEFLTYFNYEAQQDKSGLPNDRFSAERPEGSISTLTIQRTEQRDSAMYRCASSPGGAYTGELFFGEGSRLTVL.

The V and J genes are TRBV24-1 and TRBJ2-7; D perhaps matches TRBD1 (7 bases). The CDR3 runs to 14 residues. The germline V and J ends were trimmed by 3 bases and 3 bases, with 11 bases remaining between them. From germline, CDR1 is KGHDR and CDR2 SFDVKD. The CDR3 DNA reads as TGTGCCACCAGTGATGCGGGGACAGACTACGAGCAGTACTTC. It encodes CATSDAGTDYEQYF.

This chain links TRBV2 with TRBJ2-2; D gene uncertain. V was clipped by 2 bases and J by 1 base, with 11 bases between them. Germline-derived CDR1 and CDR2 are SNHLY and FYNNEI. CDR3 length: 16 residues. The CDR3 coding sequence is TGTGCCAGCAGTGAACTGTCTGCAGAGAACACCGGGGAGCTGTTTTTT. As protein: CASSELSAENTGELFF.

V is TRBV28 and J is TRBJ2-2, with D possibly called TRBD1 or TRBD2 (6 bases each). CDR1 is MDHEN, CDR2 SYDVKM, per germline. This CDR3 spans 15 amino acids. Trimming shortened V by 7 bases and J by 2 bases, and 14 bases separated the two germline ends. The CDR3: CASISGAENTGELFF. CDR3 nucleotide sequence: TGTGCCAGCATCTCGGGGGCGGAAAACACCGGGGAGCTGTTTTTT.

V usage is TRBV5-1 and J usage is TRBJ2-3; 8 nucleotides align to TRBD2. Trimming cost V 4 bases and J 5 bases; bases outside gene matches: 9. The germline V gene has CDR1 SGHRS and CDR2 YFSETQ. This CDR3 is built from 15 residues. The CDR3, as DNA: TGCGCCAGCAGCAAATCAGCGGGGGAGCTAGATACGCAGTATTTT. Protein: CASSKSAGELDTQYF.

The chain couples TRBV7-2 to TRBJ1-5; D is perhaps TRBD1 (5 bases). Trimming took 0 bases from V and 2 from J, leaving 11 bases between them. The CDR3 loop spans 16 amino acids. Germline V gene sequence: CDR1 SGHTA, CDR2 FQGNSA. In nucleotides, the CDR3 is TGTGCCAGCAGCTTAGCGGCGGGGCGAGGCAATCAGCCCCAGCATTTT. This gives the protein CASSLAAGRGNQPQHF.